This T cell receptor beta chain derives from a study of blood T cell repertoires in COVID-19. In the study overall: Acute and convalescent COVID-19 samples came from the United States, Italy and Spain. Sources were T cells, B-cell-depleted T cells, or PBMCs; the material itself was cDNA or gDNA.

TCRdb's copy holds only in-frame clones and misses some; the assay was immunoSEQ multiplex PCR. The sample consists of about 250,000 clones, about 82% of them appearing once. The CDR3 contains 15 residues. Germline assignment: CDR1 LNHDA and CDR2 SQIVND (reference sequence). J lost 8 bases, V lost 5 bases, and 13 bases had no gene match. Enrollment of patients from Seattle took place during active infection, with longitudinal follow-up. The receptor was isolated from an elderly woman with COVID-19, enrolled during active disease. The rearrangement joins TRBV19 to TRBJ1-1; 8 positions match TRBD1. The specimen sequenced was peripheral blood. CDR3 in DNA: TGTGCCAGTAGTGCAGGGACAGGAGGTGTGGGGGAAGCTTTCTTT. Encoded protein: CASSAGTGGVGEAFF.